Sequencing of this T cell receptor (beta chain) was carried out in a study of T-cell reconstitution after alpha-beta-depleted transplantation in children. Study-level results: About two months after transplant, alpha-beta T cells reportedly came from several hundred expanded graft clones. In some patients, recipient T cells and intrathymic progenitors surviving conditioning explained high day-60 diversity. It was newly produced T cells that mostly accounted for T-cell counts and diversity one year after transplant.

J was trimmed by 1 base and V by 4 bases; bases with no gene match: 7. The CDR3 is 16 amino acids. The germline V gene encodes CDR1 KGHDR and CDR2 SFDVKD. Unique molecular identifiers were incorporated into the prepared TCRbeta library. TCRdb redid the calling of the PCR reads with MiXCR, one entry per CDR3 protein. Of roughly 790,000 distinct CDR3 sequences listed, 15% to 20% are singletons. In this sample, this clonotype turned up many times. Its antigen is not known. This TCR derives from a male patient aged 10-17 years who had a stem cell transplant for acute lymphoblastic leukemia, so the T cells may come from the graft donor. This chain uses TRBV24-1 with TRBJ2-3; 7 positions agree with TRBD1. Sequencing was performed on PBMCs, mostly from graft donor cells, taken 360 days after TCRalphabeta/CD19-depleted stem cell transplant. Written as DNA, the CDR3 is TGTGCCACCAGTGACTCGACAGGGAGCCGCACAGATACGCAGTATTTT. Its protein is CATSDSTGSRTDTQYF.